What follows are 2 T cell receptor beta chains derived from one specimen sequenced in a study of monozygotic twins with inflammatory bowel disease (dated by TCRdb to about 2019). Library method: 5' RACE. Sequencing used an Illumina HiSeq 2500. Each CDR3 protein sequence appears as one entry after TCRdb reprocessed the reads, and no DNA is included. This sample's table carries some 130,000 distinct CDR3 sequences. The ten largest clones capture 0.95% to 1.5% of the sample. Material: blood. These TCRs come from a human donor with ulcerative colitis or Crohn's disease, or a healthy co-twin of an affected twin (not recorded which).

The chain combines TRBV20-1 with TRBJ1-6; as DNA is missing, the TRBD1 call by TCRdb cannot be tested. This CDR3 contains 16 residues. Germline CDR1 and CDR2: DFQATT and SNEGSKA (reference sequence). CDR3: CSARIAGQGYNSPLHF.

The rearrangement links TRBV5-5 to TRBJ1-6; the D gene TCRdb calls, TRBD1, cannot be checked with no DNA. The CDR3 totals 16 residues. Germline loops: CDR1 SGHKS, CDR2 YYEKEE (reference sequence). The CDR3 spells CASSTTTGGRSSPLHF.